This T cell receptor beta chain was obtained from a study of blood T cell repertoires in COVID-19 (dated by TCRdb to the early 2020s). The study in broad terms: Samples covering the acute and convalescent phases of COVID-19 were provided by collaborators in the United States, Italy and Spain. The prospective study material was composed of cDNA or gDNA derived from T cells, B-cell-depleted T cells, or PBMCs. The dataset comprised deeply sampled blood TCRbeta repertoires from subjects exposed to, actively infected with, or recovered from COVID-19. The repertoires were made available in a free public database intended to serve as a resource for research on the immune response to SARS-CoV-2. The samples were drawn from the first 160 participants of the ongoing ImmuneRACE study and from over 950 subjects provided by 6 global collaborators. The sample metadata nearly always contained a de-identified subject ID, COVID-19 status, age in years and sex. Where available, HLA class I and class II types were taken from metadata supplied by the sample provider and were not determined by assay-based typing. Here is what the overall study found, with its caveats: The quantity of clinical and demographic metadata differed by source and by participant and was supplied without curation.

The immunoSEQ Assay, a bias-controlled multiplex PCR, was used to amplify TCRbeta CDR3 regions from genomic DNA. The published analysis was carried out like this. The number of nucleated cells in each sample was estimated from the amplification of reference gene primers within the assay. To quantify the absolute abundance of each unique TCRbeta CDR3 rearrangement, sequence reads were collapsed and filtered. For each sample, productive Simpson clonality was calculated as the square root of Simpson's diversity index over productive rearrangements. TCRdb mirrors the immuneACCESS table, restricted to in-frame sequences. Some clones are absent from its copies; in checked studies, under half trace to an unresolved V gene, and the reason for the others is unknown. The V and J calls and clone size are taken from that table; D and trimming were inferred from the DNA. The sample table records 250,000 or so clones; 60% to 75% of these occur just once. The ten top clones hold 3.3% of the sample.

V ends up 6 bases short and J 5 bases short, with an unmatched junction base count of 12. As encoded in the germline V gene, CDR1 is SGHRS while CDR2 is YFSETQ. The CDR3, from cysteine to phenylalanine, totals 16 residues. The only DNA kept is the CDR3, 48 bases in frame from the first base. Whole blood was collected in K2EDTA tubes by collaborating institutions according to the institutions' own protocols. Collaborator samples were shipped for TCRbeta analysis as frozen whole blood, isolated PBMCs, or DNA extracted from either sample type. As for this clone: Its antigen has not been determined. No much larger clone is present one base from it, and per-base qualities are unavailable.

The receptor chain draws on TRBV5-1 and TRBJ2-3; TRBD2 matches 10 bases in the middle. The clonotype originates from a woman of 80 years or more with acute or convalescent COVID-19. The sequenced material came from peripheral blood. The CDR3 amino acid sequence is: CASISTPSGSRDTQYF. The DNA sequence is as follows: TGCGCCAGCATAAGTACCCCTAGCGGGAGTAGAGATACGCAGTATTTT.